The 5 T cell receptor beta chains presented below share a single source sample, sequenced in a study of cytomegalovirus exposure and HLA in healthy donors. In the PCR, 60 Vbeta and 13 Jbeta primers were used. The assay was immunoSEQ multiplex PCR, and TCRdb's table has in-frame clones only and misses some. The sample includes tens of thousands of clones, around 80% of them seen just once. The sample taken for sequencing was PBMCs. These receptors all stem from a man aged 35-49 years in good health and CMV-seronegative.

The chain carries TRBV2 and TRBJ2-2; 10 positions match TRBD1. Trimming at V came to 5 bases and at J to 8 bases, leaving 2 bases not matched to a gene. This CDR3 has 13 amino acids. Looked up from germline, CDR1 is SNHLY and CDR2 is FYNNEI. CDR3 protein: CASSRQGAGELFF. CDR3 coding DNA: TGTGCCAGCAGTCGACAGGGGGCAGGGGAGCTGTTTTTT.

The V call is TRBV5-1, the J call TRBJ2-5, with D perhaps matching TRBD2 (6 bases). The CDR3 runs 14 residues. The V gene's germline CDR1 is SGHRS and CDR2 YFSETQ. Trimming pared 5 bases from V and 5 bases from J, leaving 16 bases between. The CDR3 DNA follows: TGCGCCAGCAGAGCGGGCCCCTCGTTGGAGACCCAGTACTTC. It yields the protein CASRAGPSLETQYF.

The rearrangement joins TRBV9 to TRBJ2-7, with TRBD1 identical over 10 bases. Trimming took 7 bases from V and 9 from J; bases not matched to a gene: 16. The V gene's germline CDR1 is SGDLS and CDR2 YYNGEE. The CDR3 loop spans 15 amino acids. The CDR3 protein is CASGSGGQGIMRQYF. CDR3 bases: TGTGCCAGCGGATCTGGGGGACAGGGGATAATGCGGCAGTACTTC.

The V gene is TRBV4-1, the J gene TRBJ2-7, with D uncertain. The ends were cut back, 1 base at V and 5 bases at J, with 9 bases in the middle. Germline V lookup: CDR1 MGHRA, CDR2 YSYEKL. The CDR3 is 13 amino acids. CDR3 loop: CASSQGPPDEQYF. The CDR3 DNA is TGCGCCAGCAGCCAAGGTCCCCCGGACGAGCAGTACTTC.

V is TRBV29-1 and J is TRBJ2-7; 9 bases agree with TRBD1. V lost 4 bases to trimming and J lost 6 bases; unmatched junction nucleotides: 10. The CDR3 spans 14 residues. CDR1 is SQVTM, CDR2 ANQGSEA, per germline. In DNA form, the CDR3 reads TGCAGCGTTGCCCGGGAACAGGGGGCGTCCGAGCAGTACTTC. It specifies CSVAREQGASEQYF.